This T cell receptor beta chain was sequenced during a study of T cells in Graves' hyperthyroidism and ophthalmopathy. Researchers barred patients who had uncontrolled infection, other autoimmune disease, pregnancy or lactation. General study findings and limits: Most clonotypes that expanded in the thyroid above 0.001 also showed up in blood.

A few counts support this clonotype. Its cognate antigen is unknown. The CDR3 consists of 16 residues. The germline V gene encodes CDR1 SGHTA and CDR2 FQGNSA. V was pared by 4 bases and J by 5 bases, with 20 bases between. Researchers amplified the TCR beta CDR3 regions from RNA transcripts. Carried out on the TCR CDR3, a first-round RT-PCR used the HTBI primer set. In TCRdb, the multiplex PCR reads were re-called with MiXCR into one record per CDR3 protein. The sample carries 550,000 to 700,000 distinct CDR3 sequences, roughly 14% recorded once. The sample comprised blood. This TCR derives from a woman between 35 and 50 years old with Graves' ophthalmopathy. The chain recombines TRBV7-2 with TRBJ2-5, with D perhaps TRBD2 (7 bases). CDR3 coding DNA: TGTGCCAGCAGCTCAAGCGGGACAAGGGCGGCGGAGACCCAGTACTTC. Its translation is CASSSSGTRAAETQYF. Filled out from reference TRBV7-2 and TRBJ2-5, the complete variable domain reads GAGVSQSPSNKVTEKGKDVELRCDPISGHTALYWYRQSLGQGLEFLIYFQGNSAPDKSGLPSDRFSAERTGGSVSTLTIQRTQQEDSAVYLCASSSSGTRAAETQYFGPGTRLLVL.